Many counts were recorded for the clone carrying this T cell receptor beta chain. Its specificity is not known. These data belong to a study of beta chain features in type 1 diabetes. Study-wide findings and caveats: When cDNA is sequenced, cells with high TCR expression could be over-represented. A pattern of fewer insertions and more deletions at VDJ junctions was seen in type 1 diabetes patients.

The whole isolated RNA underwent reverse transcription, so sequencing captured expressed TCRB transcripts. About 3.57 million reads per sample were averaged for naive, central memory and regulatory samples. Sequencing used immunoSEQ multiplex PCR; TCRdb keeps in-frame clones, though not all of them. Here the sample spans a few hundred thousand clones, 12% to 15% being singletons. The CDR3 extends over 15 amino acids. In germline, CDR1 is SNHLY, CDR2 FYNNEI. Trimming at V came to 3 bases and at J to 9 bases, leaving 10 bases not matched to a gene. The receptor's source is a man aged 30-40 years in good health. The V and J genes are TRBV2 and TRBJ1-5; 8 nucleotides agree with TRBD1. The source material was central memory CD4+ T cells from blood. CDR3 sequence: CASSEDRAMQPPQHF. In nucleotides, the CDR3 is TGTGCCAGCAGTGAGGACAGGGCGATGCAGCCGCCCCAGCATTTT.